The rows below give T cell receptor beta chains drawn from one sample of a study of lymphopenia after photon versus proton radiotherapy. The repertoire was sequenced with immunoSEQ multiplex PCR; TCRdb's copy has only in-frame clones and lacks some. The repertoire includes approximately 65,000 clones, about 89% of them detected once, and about a tenth sits in the top ten. Sequencing was performed on peripheral blood, taken from a patient treated with proton-based radiotherapy. The source of these receptors is an elderly man with esophageal cancer. Each CDR3 is given with its conserved first and last residue. A D gene is named only where the DNA matches it firmly. Only some rows state a clone size, as once, few, many or a class for expanded clones.

CDR3 protein,CDR3 DNA,J gene,CDR3 length,clone size,V gene,D gene
CASRGLQYGQPQHF,TGTGCCAGCAGGGGGTTGCAGTACGGTCAGCCCCAGCATTTT,TRBJ1-5,14,.,TRBV6-1,.
CASSLIGFAGSSGNTIYF,TGTGCCAGCAGCTTAATTGGGTTCGCAGGGTCCTCTGGAAACACCATATATTTT,TRBJ1-3,18,.,TRBV7-2,.
CASSRDPGQNIQYF,TGCGCCAGCAGTCGGGACCCGGGACAAAACATTCAGTACTTC,TRBJ2-4,14,.,TRBV4-1,.
CASSLVLDGYTF,TGTGCCAGCAGCTTGGTGTTAGATGGCTACACCTTC,TRBJ1-2,12,.,TRBV5-4,.
CASSEMNTEAFF,TGTGCCAGTTCAGAGATGAACACTGAAGCTTTCTTT,TRBJ1-1,12,.,TRBV19,.
CASSYGAVNQPQHF,TGTGCCAGCAGTTATGGGGCAGTCAATCAGCCCCAGCATTTT,TRBJ1-5,14,.,TRBV6-6,.
CASSQMGQGGYNEQFF,TGCGCCAGCAGCCAAATGGGACAGGGGGGGTACAATGAGCAGTTCTTC,TRBJ2-1,16,once,TRBV4-1,TRBD1
CASSPDYYQETQYF,TGTGCCAGCAGCCCGGACTATTACCAAGAGACCCAGTACTTC,TRBJ2-5,14,.,TRBV5-4,.
CASSFAGAYQETQYF,TGTGCCAGCAGCTTCGCGGGGGCTTACCAAGAGACCCAGTACTTC,TRBJ2-5,15,few,TRBV7-2,.
CASRPGLPKAYEQYF,TGTGCCAGCAGGCCCGGACTTCCCAAGGCGTACGAGCAGTACTTC,TRBJ2-7,15,.,TRBV2,.